This T cell receptor beta chain originates from a study of T cells in Graves' hyperthyroidism and ophthalmopathy. It was RNA transcripts that yielded the amplified TCR beta CDR3 regions. TCR CDR3 regions were first amplified by RT-PCR with HTBI primers. One entry per CDR3 protein, called by TCRdb with MiXCR from the multiplex PCR reads. The sample yields about 640,000 distinct CDR3 sequences, less than 25% seen once. The germline V gene encodes CDR1 MNHEY and CDR2 SVGAGI. V was cut by 0 bases and J by 2 bases, with 7 bases left in between. This CDR3 has 14 amino acids. This TCR was recovered from a man aged 25 to 40 with Graves' ophthalmopathy. The sample was blood. The chain is built from TRBV6-5 and TRBJ1-2; no clear D gene. The DNA of the CDR3 is TGTGCCAGCAGTTACTCGCCGAAAAACTATGGCTACACCTTC. This gives the protein CASSYSPKNYGYTF.